One and the same sample provided the 27 T cell receptor beta chains below, sequenced in a study of synovial regulatory T cells in juvenile arthritis. Method: immunoSEQ multiplex PCR; TCRdb's copy keeps in-frame clones and lacks some. This specimen shows some 10,000 clones; the ten leading clones hold approximately 0.66%. Sequences were obtained from Treg cells from blood. The subset denotes: remaining (HLA-DR-negative) circulating blood Treg cells. The receptors were sampled from a donor under 30 with juvenile idiopathic arthritis.

V and J are TRBV11-2 and TRBJ2-7. The CDR3 spans 14 residues. No DNA accompanies this entry. Germline V gene data show CDR1 as SGHAT and CDR2 as FQNNGV. CDR3: CASSFARSSYEQYF.

The V and J genes are TRBV9 and TRBJ2-3; the TRBD2 assignment by TCRdb is unverifiable without DNA. Germline V gene lookup returns CDR1 SGDLS and CDR2 YYNGEE. This CDR3 spans 17 amino acids. The protein alone is recorded here. This CDR3 reads CASSVRPSGRVKDTQYF. Filled out from reference TRBV9 and TRBJ2-3, the complete variable domain reads DSGVTQTPKHLITATGQRVTLRCSPRSGDLSVYWYQQSLDQGLQFLIQYYNGEERAKGNILERFSAQQFPDLHSELNLSSLELGDSALYFCASSVRPSGRVKDTQYFGPGTRLTVL.

V usage is TRBV7-2 and J usage is TRBJ1-1; TCRdb designates TRBD1, a call that cannot be tested without DNA. The CDR3 is 17 residues long. No DNA sequence is on record. Looked up from germline, CDR1 is SGHTA and CDR2 is FQGNSA. CDR3 residues: CASSLYLVQQGRTEAFF.

The gene calls are TRBV7-9 and TRBJ2-7; TCRdb lists TRBD2, though no DNA is available to test this call. Germline CDR1 SEHNR, CDR2 FQNEAQ (reference sequence). This CDR3 has 18 amino acids. The DNA sequence is not available. Here the CDR3 reads CASSRGLAGVPSSYEQYF.

The chain couples TRBV6-5 to TRBJ2-7; TCRdb returns TRBD2, unconfirmable since there is no DNA. CDR1 is MNHEY and CDR2 is SVGAGI in the germline V gene. The CDR3 is 14 residues long. The record lacks a DNA sequence. The chain's CDR3 is CASSLTSGSYEQYF.

The V gene is TRBV30, the J gene TRBJ1-1; TCRdb's D call, TRBD1, is unchecked because there is no DNA. Germline V gene sequence: CDR1 GTSNPN, CDR2 SVGIG (reference sequence). There are 12 residues in the CDR3. There is no recorded DNA. CDR3 loop: CAWRRTGSLAFF.

The rearrangement uses TRBV7-6 and TRBJ2-1; the D call of TRBD2 rests on TCRdb alone, since no DNA is present to check it. CDR1 SGHVS and CDR2 FNYEAQ come from the germline V gene. The CDR3 runs 16 residues. This entry has no DNA. The CDR3 loop reads CASSLYTSGSLNEQFF.

The chain uses TRBV5-4 and TRBJ2-1; TCRdb returns TRBD2, unconfirmable since there is no DNA. Germline CDR1 reads SGHNT; CDR2 reads YYREEE (reference sequence). This CDR3 comprises 17 residues. The entry carries no DNA sequence. The chain's CDR3 is CASSLAGGMGLPNEQFF.

The chain links TRBV18 to TRBJ1-6. The CDR3 runs 16 residues. No DNA is given. Germline lookup yields CDR1 KGHSH and CDR2 LQKENI. The CDR3 loop reads CASSPNIRDSNSPLHF.

The chain combines TRBV9 with TRBJ1-2. The germline CDR1 and CDR2 sequences are SGDLS and YYNGEE. There are 14 residues in the CDR3. DNA is not recorded here. CDR3 amino acids: CASSVEPGGYGYTF.

Here the CDR3 reads CSATPVYEQYF. The genes are TRBV20-1 and TRBJ2-7; TCRdb designates TRBD2, a call that cannot be tested without DNA. The germline gives CDR1 DFQATT, CDR2 SNEGSKA (reference sequence). The CDR3 is 11 amino acids. The DNA is unrecorded.

V is TRBV10-3 and J is TRBJ2-6; absent DNA, TCRdb's TRBD2 call cannot be checked. Germline CDR1 ENHRY, CDR2 SYGVKD. CDR3 length: 13 residues. The DNA is unrecorded. The CDR3 sequence is CAIRSIGANVLTF.

The genes are TRBV29-1 and TRBJ1-2; TCRdb reports TRBD1, a call that lacks DNA to check it against. Germline loops: CDR1 SQVTM, CDR2 ANQGSEA. The CDR3 is 13 amino acids. No DNA sequence was recorded. The CDR3 sequence is CSVRQGVNYGYTF.

The chain couples TRBV11-2 to TRBJ1-4. This CDR3 has 11 amino acids. No DNA is recorded. CDR1 SGHAT and CDR2 FQNNGV come from the germline V gene. The CDR3 is CASSFGEKLFF.

The V gene is TRBV15, the J gene TRBJ1-1. The CDR3 has 14 residues. No DNA is recorded. Germline assignment: CDR1 LNHNV and CDR2 YYDKDF (reference sequence). CDR3 amino acids: CATSARTPVTEAFF.

V is TRBV18 and J is TRBJ2-5. The germline V gene has CDR1 KGHSH and CDR2 LQKENI. The CDR3 runs 14 residues. No DNA sequence is on record. CDR3 sequence: CASSPRLSWETQYF.

The chain uses TRBV28 and TRBJ2-7; TCRdb gives TRBD1 as the D gene, but with no DNA this cannot be confirmed. CDR1 is MDHEN and CDR2 is SYDVKM in the germline V gene. The CDR3 runs 13 residues. The entry carries no DNA sequence. The CDR3 region is CASTGALTYEQYF.

V is TRBV6-5 and J is TRBJ1-3; TCRdb picks TRBD1, but there is no DNA to check that call. This CDR3 comprises 15 residues. No DNA appears here. CDR1 and CDR2 from the germline V gene are MNHEY and SVGAGI. This chain's CDR3 is CASRTAGQPEVTIYF.

CDR3 residues: CASSFSLAGGLGEQFF. The chain carries TRBV7-8 and TRBJ2-1; TCRdb indicates TRBD2, and absent DNA this call remains unverified. Germline CDR1 reads SGHVS; CDR2 reads FQNEAQ. This CDR3 has 16 amino acids. No DNA was logged.

V is TRBV9 and J is TRBJ2-3. From germline, CDR1 is SGDLS and CDR2 YYNGEE. This CDR3 has 13 amino acids. No DNA has been recorded. The CDR3 sequence: CASSVVPTDTQYF.

The chain has TRBV30 and TRBJ1-5. The CDR3 spans 13 residues. Only the protein is on record. CDR1 is GTSNPN, CDR2 SVGIG, per germline (reference sequence). CDR3 sequence: CAWSGWYNQPQHF.

V gene TRBV7-8 combines with J gene TRBJ2-3; TCRdb reports TRBD1, a call that lacks DNA to check it against. CDR1 and CDR2 from the germline V gene are SGHVS and FQNEAQ. This CDR3 has 16 residues. DNA for this receptor is not on file. CDR3 residues: CASSFWGPFPTDTQYF.

This chain uses TRBV6-6 with TRBJ2-7; the D gene TCRdb calls, TRBD2, cannot be checked with no DNA. The V gene's germline CDR1 is MNHNY and CDR2 SVGAGI (reference sequence). The CDR3 contains 15 residues. The record lacks a DNA sequence. The CDR3 reads CASSPQGGSLIEQYF.

The V and J genes are TRBV4-3 and TRBJ2-2; there is no DNA to check the TCRdb D call of TRBD1. CDR3 length equals 12 residues. No DNA is listed. Per germline, CDR1 LGHNA and CDR2 YSLEER. The CDR3 sequence: CASSQAGGELFF.

This sequence joins TRBV6-5 and TRBJ1-1; TCRdb calls TRBD1, which cannot be checked without DNA. Germline V gives CDR1 MNHEY, CDR2 SVGAGI. The CDR3 has 13 amino acids. DNA was not recorded. Here the CDR3 reads CASGQGAFTEAFF.

The gene calls are TRBV18 and TRBJ2-1; TCRdb lists TRBD2, though no DNA is available to test this call. The CDR3 is 16 residues long. The record lacks a DNA sequence. The germline gives CDR1 KGHSH, CDR2 LQKENI. The CDR3 spells CASSPRTSSSYNEQFF.

The chain carries TRBV5-1 and TRBJ1-2. This CDR3 region has 13 residues. The DNA is not on file. Looked up from germline, CDR1 is SGHRS and CDR2 is YFSETQ. CDR3: CASSPSGDYGYTF.